The present entry profiles one T cell receptor beta chain with its context. Antigen specificity is unknown. A multiplex PCR was run with 60 Vbeta primers and 13 Jbeta primers. TCRdb keeps only in-frame clones here, not all; method: immunoSEQ multiplex PCR. The sample carries about 220,000 clones, 76% recorded once. These data originate in a study of cytomegalovirus exposure and HLA in healthy donors. Study outcomes and limitations: Based on reports, TCR beta sequences accurately predicted HLA-A and HLA-B alleles for most subjects. Researchers reported in a later analysis that a missense DCLRE1C variant was tied to TCR beta V- and J-gene trimming.

Germline V gene lookup returns CDR1 WNHNN and CDR2 SYGVQD (reference sequence). Trimming cost V 4 bases and J 4 bases; bases outside gene matches: 6. The CDR3 covers 14 residues. The rearrangement uses TRBV10-1 and TRBJ2-7, with 8 bases that match TRBD2. What was sequenced was PBMCs. The clonotype originates from a man younger than 35 in good health and CMV-seronegative. CDR3 amino acids: CASSAATSAYEQYF. In nucleotides, the CDR3 is TGCGCCAGCAGTGCCGCGACTAGCGCATACGAGCAGTACTTC.